The 28 T cell receptor beta chains given below trace back to one sample, sequenced in a study of T cell responses to AZD1222 COVID-19 vaccine (dated by TCRdb to the early 2020s). The library was produced with the immunoSEQ multiplex PCR assay. TCRdb took this table from immuneACCESS and kept in-frame rearrangements with V and J called. Such tables lack part of the clones; where checked against another copy, unresolved V genes explain under half of the gap, and the rest is unexplained. In all, the sample holds around 190,000 clones, and 80% to 95% of those were seen once. The biggest ten clones account for 1% to 1.5% of the sample. In light of the paper, this sample's time point label describes: baseline before first vaccination. This specimen was peripheral blood, taken on day 0 of AZD1222 vaccination. All receptors derive from an adult in good health.

This clone was counted once. The genes are TRBV3-1 (or the pseudogene TRBV3-2) and TRBJ1-1; possible D gene TRBD1, 5 bases. Trimming removed 1 base at V and 7 bases at J, with 13 bases between. Per germline, CDR1 LGHDT and CDR2 YNNKEL (reference sequence). The CDR3 extends over 14 amino acids. CDR3: CASSQGGGYLEAFF. For the CDR3, the DNA is TGTGCCAGCAGCCAAGGTGGGGGGTATCTTGAAGCTTTCTTT.

The chain uses TRBV12-3 or TRBV12-4 and TRBJ1-1, with 7 bases aligning to TRBD1. Trimming took 8 bases from V and 6 from J; bases not matched to a gene: 9. The CDR3 spans 13 residues. This chain's CDR3 is CASAATGSSEAFF. CDR3 in DNA: TGTGCCAGCGCAGCGACAGGGTCGTCTGAAGCTTTCTTT.

This clone was observed once. The CDR3 protein is CASSQIGVGELFF. The CDR3 nucleotides read TGTGCCAGCAGCCAGATCGGGGTCGGGGAGCTGTTTTTT. The genes are TRBV3-1 (or the pseudogene TRBV3-2) and TRBJ2-2; a weak D match, TRBD2 (5 bases). CDR1 LGHDT and CDR2 YNNKEL come from the germline V gene (reference sequence). Trimming took 3 bases from V and 7 from J, leaving 9 bases between them. The CDR3 consists of 13 residues.

V is TRBV19 and J is TRBJ1-5; possibly TRBD1 for D (5 bases). Trimming took 5 bases from V and 2 from J, leaving 13 bases between them. The germline V gene encodes CDR1 LNHDA and CDR2 SQIVND (reference sequence). The CDR3 has 15 residues. CDR3 coding DNA: TGTGCCAGTAGTCCCGTCAGGGTGGGCAATCAGCCCCAGCATTTT. This encodes CASSPVRVGNQPQHF.

The chain uses TRBV4-3 and TRBJ1-3, with a possible D match to TRBD1 (5 bases). Trimming shortened V by 0 bases and J by 4 bases, and 16 bases separated the two germline ends. The germline CDR1 and CDR2 sequences are LGHNA and YSLEER. This CDR3 is 17 amino acids long. The CDR3 nucleotides read TGCGCCAGCAGCCAAGATGTACCCGGGGCGGCGGGAAACACCATATATTTT. This sequence encodes CASSQDVPGAAGNTIYF.

This rearrangement joins TRBV19 to TRBJ1-1; 10 nucleotides agree with TRBD1. Germline V CDR1 and CDR2: LNHDA, SQIVND (reference sequence). After removal of 4 bases from V and 7 bases from J, the junction contained 3 bases not matched to a gene. CDR3 length equals 13 residues. CDR3 nucleotide sequence: TGTGCCAGTAGTACGGGACAGGGGCGTGAAGCTTTCTTT. It translates to CASSTGQGREAFF. The whole variable domain, remainder taken from reference TRBV19 and TRBJ1-1, is DGGITQSPKYLFRKEGQNVTLSCEQNLNHDAMYWYRQDPGQGLRLIYYSQIVNDFQKGDIAEGYSVSREKKESFPLTVTSAQKNPTAFYLCASSTGQGREAFFGQGTRLTVV.

This chain uses TRBV7-9 with TRBJ1-4; a weak D match, TRBD1 (5 bases). Germline assignment: CDR1 SEHNR and CDR2 FQNEAQ (reference sequence). This CDR3 region has 15 residues. V was cut by 5 bases and J by 0 bases, with 10 bases left in between. CDR3 protein: CASSLTVATNEKLFF. The CDR3, as DNA: TGTGCCAGCAGCCTGACAGTGGCAACTAATGAAAAACTGTTTTTT.

The rearrangement joins TRBV2 to TRBJ1-3, with D unclear. V lost 8 bases and J 4 bases, leaving 12 bases between the germline ends. Looked up from germline, CDR1 is SNHLY and CDR2 is FYNNEI. CDR3 length: 13 amino acids. DNA for the CDR3: TGTGCCAGCCATGACCAGGCCGGAAACACCATATATTTT. This gives the protein CASHDQAGNTIYF.

The J gene is TRBJ1-4, the V gene TRBV6-5; tentative D call: TRBD1 (5 bases). CDR1 and CDR2 from the germline V gene are MNHEY and SVGAGI. V dropped 6 bases and J dropped 1 base, with 12 bases sitting between them. The CDR3 is made up of 15 amino acids. CDR3 sequence: CASRSGRGTNEKLFF. CDR3 nucleotide sequence: TGTGCCAGCAGATCAGGGAGAGGAACTAATGAAAAACTGTTTTTT.

The V and J genes are TRBV7-6 and TRBJ1-1; no clear D gene. Germline assignment: CDR1 SGHVS and CDR2 FNYEAQ. The CDR3 sequence is 14 residues long. The V gene lost 5 bases and the J gene lost 0 bases, with 10 bases spanning the gap. For the CDR3, the DNA is TGTGCCAGCAGCCCCGAGGCTATGAACACTGAAGCTTTCTTT. Translated, it gives CASSPEAMNTEAFF.

This chain joins TRBV19 and TRBJ1-1; D is unresolved. The germline V and J ends were trimmed by 5 bases and 1 base, with 5 bases remaining between them. The V gene's germline CDR1 is LNHDA and CDR2 SQIVND (reference sequence). The CDR3 sequence is 12 residues long. The CDR3 reads CASSLGNTEAFF. CDR3 sequence (DNA): TGTGCCAGTAGTCTGGGGAACACTGAAGCTTTCTTT.

The chain uses TRBV28 and TRBJ1-3; tentatively, D is TRBD1 (6 bases). This CDR3 spans 14 amino acids. V was cut by 6 bases and J by 3 bases, with 12 bases left in between. From germline, CDR1 is MDHEN and CDR2 SYDVKM. Here the CDR3 reads CASSLDRFGNTIYF. Written as DNA, the CDR3 is TGTGCCAGCAGCCTCGACAGGTTTGGAAACACCATATATTTT.

The rearrangement links TRBV27 to TRBJ1-2; the match to TRBD1 covers 10 bases. With V trimmed by 5 bases and J by 7 bases, 10 bases remained unmatched. The CDR3 has 15 residues. CDR1 and CDR2 (germline): MNHEY, SMNVEV (reference sequence). In DNA form, the CDR3 reads TGTGCCAGCAGTGGCCGGGACAGGGGTACTCGTGGCTACACCTTC. It yields the protein CASSGRDRGTRGYTF.

V and J are TRBV18 and TRBJ1-6; 9 nucleotides agree with TRBD1. CDR1 and CDR2 from the germline V gene are KGHSH and LQKENI. Unmatched junction bases numbered 8, after V lost 6 bases and J lost 11 bases. This CDR3 has 14 amino acids. The CDR3 reads CASSPTGGTAPLHF. The CDR3 nucleotides are TGTGCCAGCTCCCCAACAGGGGGCACGGCACCCCTCCACTTT.

The gene calls are TRBV6-6 and TRBJ1-1; D is undetermined. Germline assignment: CDR1 MNHNY and CDR2 SVGAGI (reference sequence). V shed 1 base and J shed 5 bases, with 14 bases lying between them. The CDR3 totals 15 residues. The CDR3 bases are TGTGCCAGCAGTTACTTACTGGACGCTGGAACTGAAGCTTTCTTT. It translates to CASSYLLDAGTEAFF.

The V call is TRBV6-2 or TRBV6-3, the J call TRBJ1-6, with TRBD1 matching over 10 bases. The CDR3 length is 16 residues. The germline CDR1 and CDR2 sequences are MNHEY and SVGEGT. Unmatched junction bases numbered 8, after V lost 5 bases and J lost 7 bases. CDR3 DNA: TGTGCCAGCAGTCGGTTCGGACAGGGGGAAAATTCACCCCTCCACTTT. This sequence encodes CASSRFGQGENSPLHF.

The chain links TRBV7-2 to TRBJ1-6; D ambiguous. The germline gives CDR1 SGHTA, CDR2 FQGNSA. Trimming removed 1 base at V and 7 bases at J, with 11 bases between. The CDR3 length is 15 residues. CDR3 residues: CASSLGVKTNSPLHF. DNA of the CDR3: TGTGCCAGCAGCTTAGGGGTCAAAACCAATTCACCCCTCCACTTT.

The CDR3 sequence: CASSSLDSEGSPLHF. The CDR3, as DNA: TGTGCCAGCAGCTCCCTGGACTCGGAGGGTTCACCCCTCCACTTT. V is TRBV11-2 and J is TRBJ1-6; D uncertain. Trimming removed 4 bases from V and 9 bases from J, with 16 bases in between. This CDR3 is 15 amino acids long. Germline values: CDR1 SGHAT, CDR2 FQNNGV.

This chain joins TRBV12-5 and TRBJ1-2; possible D gene TRBD1, 6 bases. The CDR3 totals 12 residues. Germline V CDR1 and CDR2: LGHNT, FRNRAP. Trimming left V 7 bases short and J 13 bases short, with 19 bases between. CDR3 loop: CASALGASASTF. CDR3 nucleotide sequence: TGTGCTAGTGCCCTGGGGGCCTCTGCCAGCACCTTC.

The rearrangement joins TRBV29-1 to TRBJ1-1; D not resolved. This CDR3 comprises 13 residues. Germline values: CDR1 SQVTM, CDR2 ANQGSEA. V dropped 2 bases and J dropped 3 bases, with 10 bases sitting between them. CDR3 amino acids: CSVELGQYTEAFF. CDR3 sequence (DNA): TGCAGCGTTGAATTAGGCCAGTACACTGAAGCTTTCTTT.

In its sample, this clone was seen a few times. The chain recombines TRBV9 with TRBJ2-5; weak D call: TRBD1 (7 bases). From germline, CDR1 is SGDLS and CDR2 YYNGEE. The CDR3 sequence is 15 residues long. The V end was cut by 4 bases, the J end by 2 bases, with 15 bases between. CDR3 DNA sequence: TGTGCCAGCAGCTTCACAGGGGACTCTCAAGAGACCCAGTACTTC. Translated: CASSFTGDSQETQYF.

The J gene is TRBJ2-1, the V gene TRBV24-1, with 14 nucleotides matching TRBD2. The CDR3 length is 17 residues. Germline CDR1 KGHDR, CDR2 SFDVKD. V trimming: 2 bases; J trimming: 9 bases; junction bases outside the gene matches: 8. CDR3 amino acids: CATSDSAGLAGGIEQFF. The DNA of the CDR3 is TGTGCCACCAGTGATTCAGCCGGACTAGCGGGGGGTATTGAGCAGTTCTTC.

In its sample, this clone was seen once. The gene calls are TRBV5-1 and TRBJ1-5; the D is unclear. Germline CDR1 reads SGHRS; CDR2 reads YFSETQ. There are 13 residues in the CDR3. V lost 4 bases, J lost 0 bases, and 5 bases lay in between. In nucleotides, the CDR3 is TGCGCCAGCAGCACGGATAGCAATCAGCCCCAGCATTTT. This encodes CASSTDSNQPQHF. Full variable domain (rest looked up from reference TRBV5-1 and TRBJ1-5): KAGVTQTPRYLIKTRGQQVTLSCSPISGHRSVSWYQQTPGQGLQFLFEYFSETQRNKGNFPGRFSGRQFSNSRSEMNVSTLELGDSALYLCASSTDSNQPQHFGDGTRLSIL.

This chain uses TRBV18 with TRBJ1-5; no firm D call. The germline V gene encodes CDR1 KGHSH and CDR2 LQKENI. V dropped 4 bases and J dropped 1 base, with 5 bases sitting between them. The CDR3 totals 13 residues. CDR3 nucleotides: TGTGCCAGCTCACAGGACAGCAATCAGCCCCAGCATTTT. Residues: CASSQDSNQPQHF.

The chain has TRBV4-1 and TRBJ1-3; D is ambiguous. V dropped 0 bases and J dropped 7 bases, with 4 bases sitting between them. This CDR3 region has 12 residues. The germline CDR1 and CDR2 sequences are MGHRA and YSYEKL. CDR3 sequence: CASSQDRNTIYF. CDR3 in DNA: TGCGCCAGCAGCCAAGATAGGAACACCATATATTTT.

DNA for the CDR3: TGTGCCAGCAGCGTCCAGGGGCAAGAGACCCAGTACTTC. The encoded protein is CASSVQGQETQYF. The rearrangement links TRBV4-2 to TRBJ2-5; D perhaps matches TRBD1 (6 bases). V was pared by 5 bases and J by 2 bases, with 9 bases between. Per the germline V gene, CDR1 is LGHNA and CDR2 is YNFKEQ. The CDR3 extends over 13 amino acids.

J is TRBJ1-2 and V is TRBV28; maybe TRBD1 (6 bases). Germline V lookup: CDR1 MDHEN, CDR2 SYDVKM. The CDR3 extends over 16 amino acids. V was pared by 1 base and J by 4 bases, with 16 bases between. In DNA, the CDR3 is TGTGCCAGCAGTTTATCGCGGGGGGCCAGGTTCTATGGCTACACCTTC. Translating gives CASSLSRGARFYGYTF.

V usage is TRBV11-2 and J usage is TRBJ2-3; perhaps TRBD2 as D (6 bases). There are 14 residues in the CDR3. Per germline, CDR1 SGHAT and CDR2 FQNNGV. Deletions cut 5 bases from V and 0 bases from J, with 9 bases between. CDR3 sequence: CASSRGASTDTQYF. In DNA form, the CDR3 reads TGTGCCAGCAGCCGCGGGGCTAGCACAGATACGCAGTATTTT.